This T cell receptor (beta chain) appears in the sequencing data of a study of blood T cell repertoires in COVID-19. Across the whole study: Acute and convalescent COVID-19 specimens originated in the United States, Italy and Spain. T cells, B-cell-depleted T cells, or PBMCs provided the cDNA or gDNA that served as material.

V shed 3 bases and J 5 bases; nucleotides not matched to a gene: 5. Germline V gene lookup returns CDR1 KGHDR and CDR2 SFDVKD. This CDR3 spans 16 amino acids. This clone was observed a handful of times. As originally analysed: Amplified reference gene primers provided the basis for estimating nucleated cell counts. Sequencing was performed with immunoSEQ multiplex PCR; in TCRdb, only in-frame clones are kept and a portion is missing. The D gene and trimming were derived from the DNA, and the V and J assignments and clone size from that table. Of about 200,000 clones detected, approximately 91% appear once; the ten largest clones hold approximately 6.7%.

The source of this sequence is a man between 35 and 55 years old with acute or convalescent COVID-19. The V gene is TRBV24-1, the J gene TRBJ2-3, with 12 bases identical to TRBD2. Input material: peripheral blood. The CDR3 region is CATSDALAGGRDTQYF. In DNA form, the CDR3 reads TGTGCCACCAGTGATGCCCTAGCGGGGGGGCGAGATACGCAGTATTTT.